The 27 T cell receptor beta chains presented below share a single source sample, sequenced in a study of PD-L1 blockade in urothelial cancer. Some clones are missing from TCRdb's copy, which holds only in-frame ones; the method was immunoSEQ multiplex PCR. The table records roughly 50,000 clones, roughly 87% of them present only once. Here the sequenced sample was PBMCs, taken around atezolizumab (anti-PD-L1) treatment. The receptors here all came from a man between 60 and 75 years old with urothelial cancer.

The rearrangement uses TRBV5-6 and TRBJ2-4; TRBD1 matches at 7 bases. The CDR3 loop spans 16 amino acids. J lost 1 base, V lost 4 bases, and 8 bases had no gene match. Germline V gene lookup returns CDR1 SGHDT and CDR2 YYEEEE. The CDR3, as DNA: TGTGCCAGCAGCAACCCTTACAGGGGCGCCAAAAACATTCAGTACTTC. The encoded protein is CASSNPYRGAKNIQYF.

The chain uses TRBV2 and TRBJ2-2; TRBD1 matches at 7 bases. The CDR3 extends over 16 amino acids. From germline, CDR1 is SNHLY and CDR2 FYNNEI. Unmatched junction bases numbered 7, after V lost 3 bases and J lost 3 bases. The CDR3 reads CASSDIFQGDTGELFF. Written as DNA, the CDR3 is TGTGCCAGCAGTGATATTTTCCAGGGGGACACCGGGGAGCTGTTTTTT.

This rearrangement joins TRBV15 to TRBJ2-1; the D is unclear. This CDR3 contains 12 residues. CDR1 is LNHNV, CDR2 YYDKDF, per germline (reference sequence). V lost 1 base to trimming and J lost 8 bases, with 6 bases between them. The CDR3 nucleotides are TGTGCCACCAGCAGAGTGGGCGATGAGCAGTTCTTC. Protein product: CATSRVGDEQFF.

This chain connects TRBV7-9 to TRBJ1-1; the match to TRBD1 covers 8 bases. Germline V gene data show CDR1 as SEHNR and CDR2 as FQNEAQ (reference sequence). This CDR3 has 14 residues. The V segment lost 6 bases and the J segment 7 bases; nucleotides outside the gene matches: 10. The CDR3 coding sequence is TGTGCCAGCAGATTGGATAGACAGGGGAGTGAAGCTTTCTTT. It encodes CASRLDRQGSEAFF.

V gene TRBV29-1 combines with J gene TRBJ2-1; TRBD1 matches 7 bases. The germline CDR1 and CDR2 sequences are SQVTM and ANQGSEA. The CDR3 is made up of 15 amino acids. V lost 7 bases, J lost 0 bases, and 9 bases stayed unmatched. The CDR3 nucleotides read TGCAGCGGCCGCGTACAGGGGCGCTCCTACAATGAGCAGTTCTTC. Encoded protein: CSGRVQGRSYNEQFF.

This clone was detected only once. This chain links TRBV27 with TRBJ1-4; D perhaps matches TRBD1 (5 bases). CDR3 length: 14 amino acids. The germline V and J ends were trimmed by 3 bases and 1 base, with 6 bases remaining between them. Germline V lookup: CDR1 MNHEY, CDR2 SMNVEV (reference sequence). The CDR3 loop is CASSFRVTNEKLFF. DNA of the CDR3: TGTGCCAGCAGTTTCAGGGTAACTAATGAAAAACTGTTTTTT.

The V call is TRBV27, the J call TRBJ2-7; no reliable D call. CDR3 length: 14 amino acids. CDR1 and CDR2 (germline): MNHEY, SMNVEV (reference sequence). Trimming stripped 3 bases from V and 3 bases from J, with 12 bases between. The CDR3 reads CASSFSTSGYEQYF. Here the CDR3 DNA reads TGTGCCAGCAGTTTTAGTACATCAGGCTACGAGCAGTACTTC.

The genes are TRBV11-3 and TRBJ2-7; tentatively, D is TRBD2 (5 bases). CDR3 length: 13 residues. In germline, CDR1 is SGHNT, CDR2 YENEEA. Trimming took off 5 bases at V and 0 bases at J, with 8 bases between the two ends. The CDR3 loop is CASSRGSSYEQYF. For the CDR3, the DNA is TGTGCCAGCAGCCGTGGGAGCTCCTACGAGCAGTACTTC.

The chain combines TRBV9 with TRBJ1-1; unclear D gene. The CDR3 sequence is 15 residues long. Trimming left V 4 bases short and J 1 base short, with 14 bases between. Germline V lookup: CDR1 SGDLS, CDR2 YYNGEE. This CDR3 is CASSPTPGPNTEAFF. In DNA form, the CDR3 reads TGTGCCAGCAGCCCCACCCCCGGTCCGAACACTGAAGCTTTCTTT.

In this sample, this clone turned up a few times. The rearrangement links TRBV15 to TRBJ2-2; D perhaps matches TRBD2 (5 bases). The CDR3 extends over 15 amino acids. Trimming left V 8 bases short and J 0 bases short, with 13 bases between. CDR1 is LNHNV and CDR2 is YYDKDF in the germline V gene (reference sequence). CDR3 nucleotides: TGTGCCACCCGAGGGATTTCGCCGAACACCGGGGAGCTGTTTTTT. It specifies CATRGISPNTGELFF.

The chain combines TRBV5-1 with TRBJ2-2; TRBD1 agrees at 8 bases. Trimming at V came to 3 bases and at J to 0 bases, leaving 10 bases not matched to a gene. The germline V gene has CDR1 SGHRS and CDR2 YFSETQ. This CDR3 spans 18 amino acids. CDR3 residues: CASSSGQGLGSNTGELFF. The CDR3 bases are TGCGCCAGCAGCTCAGGACAGGGATTGGGTTCGAACACCGGGGAGCTGTTTTTT.

The J gene is TRBJ1-6, the V gene TRBV19; 8 bases map to TRBD1. Germline V gives CDR1 LNHDA, CDR2 SQIVND (reference sequence). The J segment lost 10 bases and the V segment lost 4 bases, leaving 9 bases of the junction unmatched. This CDR3 contains 15 residues. The CDR3 loop is CASSTQDRVRSPLHF. CDR3 coding DNA: TGTGCCAGTAGTACCCAGGACAGGGTTCGGTCACCCCTCCACTTT.

This clone showed up just once. The V call is TRBV15, the J call TRBJ2-5; 8 bases align to TRBD1. Trimming cost V 0 bases and J 4 bases; bases outside gene matches: 13. The CDR3 has 18 residues. Germline CDR1 LNHNV, CDR2 YYDKDF (reference sequence). CDR3 region: CATSRDYWGQAMRETQYF. The CDR3 nucleotides read TGTGCCACCAGCAGAGATTATTGGGGACAGGCAATGAGAGAGACCCAGTACTTC.

A word on this clone: The junction does not match germline at one end; this may be a read error. J is TRBJ2-1 and V is TRBV7-7; weak D call: TRBD1 (5 bases). The CDR3 is made up of 14 amino acids. Germline loops: CDR1 SSHAT, CDR2 FNYEAQ (reference sequence). CDR3 protein: CASSLGAEYNEQFF. The DNA of the CDR3 is TGTGCTAGCAGCTTAGGGGCAGAATACAATGAGCAGTTCTTC.

The CDR3 region has the DNA TGTGCCAGCAGCTTATTAGGGACACCTATGAACACTGAAGCTTTCTTT. This encodes CASSLLGTPMNTEAFF. V is TRBV7-2 and J is TRBJ1-1, with D possibly TRBD1 on 6 matching bases. This CDR3 is built from 16 residues. CDR1 SGHTA and CDR2 FQGNSA come from the germline V gene. Trimming removed 2 bases from V and 0 bases from J, with 13 bases in between.

This clone is a singleton in its sample. V is TRBV14 and J is TRBJ1-3; D is perhaps TRBD1 (6 bases). This CDR3 is built from 14 residues. Germline loops: CDR1 SGHDN, CDR2 FVKESK. Trimming removed 4 bases from V and 2 bases from J, with 9 bases in between. The CDR3 region is CASSRGTTGNTIYF. In DNA, the CDR3 is TGTGCCAGCAGCCGGGGGACAACTGGAAACACCATATATTTT.

The chain recombines TRBV4-2 with TRBJ2-5, with a weak D call TRBD2 (5 bases). CDR1 and CDR2 from the germline V gene are LGHNA and YNFKEQ. The V end was cut by 2 bases, the J end by 5 bases, with 9 bases between. The CDR3 has 13 residues. The CDR3: CASSQSRGETQYF. The CDR3 DNA reads TGTGCCAGCAGCCAATCGCGCGGGGAGACCCAGTACTTC.

The chain joins TRBV6-1 to TRBJ1-6; D ambiguous. Germline assignment: CDR1 MNHNS and CDR2 SASEGT. Between the trimmed V and J ends, which lost 3 bases and 6 bases, there was a span of 9 bases. CDR3 length: 14 residues. The CDR3 DNA reads as TGTGCCAGCAGTGACGAACAGTTTAATTCACCCCTCCACTTT. It translates to CASSDEQFNSPLHF.

V gene TRBV7-2 combines with J gene TRBJ1-2; 7 bases fit TRBD1. Germline assignment: CDR1 SGHTA and CDR2 FQGNSA. J was trimmed by 4 bases and V by 5 bases; bases with no gene match: 10. CDR3 size: 15 residues. The CDR3 DNA is TGTGCCAGCAGCCCGGACAGGAGCCTCGCCTATGGCTACACCTTC. Protein: CASSPDRSLAYGYTF.

The CDR3 here is CASSLDGRGRVTDTQYF. CDR3 bases: TGTGCCAGCAGCTTAGACGGGAGGGGCAGGGTCACAGATACGCAGTATTTT. V is TRBV7-9 and J is TRBJ2-3, with TRBD2 identical over 8 bases. In germline, CDR1 is SEHNR, CDR2 FQNEAQ (reference sequence). The V gene end was trimmed by 1 base and the J gene end by 2 bases; junction bases not matched to a gene: 8. This CDR3 contains 17 residues.

V is TRBV28 and J is TRBJ1-5; perhaps TRBD1 as D (6 bases). The germline V and J ends were trimmed by 3 bases and 1 base, with 13 bases remaining between them. Germline loops: CDR1 MDHEN, CDR2 SYDVKM. This CDR3 spans 16 amino acids. The CDR3 coding sequence is TGTGCCAGCAGTTTCACCCGGGACATGAGCAATCAGCCCCAGCATTTT. As protein: CASSFTRDMSNQPQHF.

The chain uses TRBV7-2 and TRBJ1-2; perhaps TRBD1 as D (5 bases). Trimming cost V 2 bases and J 2 bases, with 15 bases left between them. Germline V lookup: CDR1 SGHTA, CDR2 FQGNSA. The CDR3 consists of 16 residues. CDR3 sequence: CASSLSPRQSNYGYTF. DNA of the CDR3: TGTGCCAGCAGCTTAAGCCCCCGACAGTCGAACTATGGCTACACCTTC.

The CDR3 protein is CASSFLQGTSGNTIYF. The CDR3 region has the DNA TGTGCCAGCAGCTTCTTACAGGGAACCTCTGGAAACACCATATATTTT. The chain carries TRBV7-9 and TRBJ1-3; D might be TRBD1 (6 bases). The CDR3 extends over 16 amino acids. CDR1 and CDR2 from the germline V gene are SEHNR and FQNEAQ (reference sequence). Trimming took off 3 bases at V and 0 bases at J, with 12 bases between the two ends.

The V and J genes are TRBV29-1 and TRBJ2-7; 9 bases map to TRBD1. Germline V lookup: CDR1 SQVTM, CDR2 ANQGSEA. The CDR3 is made up of 13 amino acids. Losses at the gene ends were 6 bases for V and 5 bases for J; bases not matched to a gene: 8. CDR3 region: CSVHRQGGNEQYF. The CDR3 DNA reads as TGCAGCGTACACCGACAGGGGGGTAACGAGCAGTACTTC.

This chain connects TRBV27 to TRBJ2-7; a weak D match, TRBD1 (7 bases). The CDR3 covers 16 residues. CDR1 and CDR2 (germline): MNHEY, SMNVEV (reference sequence). Trimming stripped 0 bases from V and 3 bases from J, with 15 bases between. The CDR3 DNA sequence: TGTGCCAGCAGTTTATCGGCAGGGGGAGGCCACTACGAGCAGTACTTC. Amino acid sequence: CASSLSAGGGHYEQYF.

The chain has TRBV27 and TRBJ2-1, with TRBD1 as a possible D gene (5 bases). The germline V gene encodes CDR1 MNHEY and CDR2 SMNVEV (reference sequence). There are 15 residues in the CDR3. V was trimmed by 5 bases and J by 4 bases, leaving 15 bases between them. CDR3 protein: CASSQQGNIYNEQFF. The CDR3, as DNA: TGTGCCAGCAGTCAGCAGGGAAACATTTACAATGAGCAGTTCTTC.

This clone was recorded once. CDR3 sequence reads: CASSHTGENEDTQYF. The CDR3 bases are TGTGCCAGCAGCCATACAGGGGAGAATGAAGATACGCAGTATTTT. The chain has TRBV7-2 and TRBJ2-3; 7 bases agree with TRBD1. With 5 bases clipped from V and 5 bases from J, the junction kept 10 bases outside the gene matches. The CDR3 spans 15 residues. Germline CDR1 reads SGHTA; CDR2 reads FQGNSA.